The 31 T cell receptor beta chains below come from one sample, sequenced in a study of kidney transplant recipient with SARS-CoV-2 infection. TCRdb reprocessed the reads with MiXCR, giving one entry per CDR3 protein. The sample holds 200,000 to 300,000 distinct CDR3 sequences, more than 25% seen once. The starting material was a blood sample, obtained at baseline and around day 110 from a kidney transplant recipient. The receptors were sampled from a male patient aged 25-45 years who had COVID-19 and was a kidney transplant recipient. Some T cells could come from the graft donor.

On this clonotype: A clone one base away is much larger, so this may be a read error. CDR3 amino acids: CASSDPGLTGGSTDTQYF. The CDR3 coding sequence is TGTGCCAGCAGTGATCCGGGACTAACGGGAGGAAGCACAGATACGCAGTATTTT. The chain is built from TRBV2 and TRBJ2-3; 7 bases fit TRBD2. CDR1 is SNHLY and CDR2 is FYNNEI in the germline V gene. The CDR3 is made up of 18 amino acids. Germline trimming cut 3 bases from V and 0 bases from J; bases unmatched to any gene: 12.

This clonotype was picked up many times. The chain carries TRBV19 and TRBJ2-2; D gene ambiguous. This CDR3 is built from 14 residues. Germline assignment: CDR1 LNHDA and CDR2 SQIVND (reference sequence). Trimming removed 10 bases from V and 0 bases from J, with 12 bases in between. The CDR3 sequence is CATTDVSNTGELFF. The DNA of the CDR3 is TGTGCCACGACGGACGTTTCGAACACCGGGGAGCTGTTTTTT.

This clonotype was recorded many times. The CDR3 region has the DNA TGCGCCAGCAGTATTACAGGGGAAGGCAGGGAGCCCCAGCATTTT. It is translated as CASSITGEGREPQHF. This rearrangement joins TRBV5-1 to TRBJ1-5; TRBD1 agrees at 7 bases. CDR3 length: 15 amino acids. V lost 5 bases and J lost 8; bases outside the gene matches: 13. CDR1 is SGHRS and CDR2 is YFSETQ in the germline V gene.

Comment on this clonotype: This may stem from a read error, because a much larger clone lies one nucleotide away. The rearrangement uses TRBV18 and TRBJ1-1; TRBD1 might be the D (5 bases). This CDR3 has 13 amino acids. Looked up from germline, CDR1 is KGHSH and CDR2 is LQKENI. Written as DNA, the CDR3 is TGTGCCGGCTCCCAGATGCGGGGGACTGAAGCTTTCTTT. Protein product: CAGSQMRGTEAFF.

This clonotype was recorded many times. The V and J genes are TRBV5-1 and TRBJ1-2; D not resolved. CDR3 size: 16 residues. V lost 7 bases and J lost 4, with 23 bases in between. CDR1 and CDR2 (germline): SGHRS, YFSETQ. The CDR3 nucleotides read TGCGCCAGCCGTAAGATATCGGTTCGAAAGACCTATGGCTACACCTTC. This gives the protein CASRKISVRKTYGYTF.

There are many counts of this clonotype. The V call is TRBV20-1, the J call TRBJ2-7; 8 nucleotides match TRBD2. The CDR3 totals 14 residues. Germline V gene lookup returns CDR1 DFQATT and CDR2 SNEGSKA (reference sequence). V shed 1 base and J 4 bases; nucleotides not matched to a gene: 6. This CDR3 reads CSARVGRVTYEQYF. Written as DNA, the CDR3 is TGCAGTGCTAGAGTCGGGAGGGTGACGTACGAGCAGTACTTC.

About this clonotype itself: This could be a read error, since a much larger clone is one nucleotide away. V and J are TRBV4-2 and TRBJ2-5; TRBD1 matches 7 bases. V trimming: 0 bases; J trimming: 5 bases; junction bases outside the gene matches: 6. This CDR3 region has 15 residues. Germline lookup yields CDR1 LGHNA and CDR2 YNFKEQ. The CDR3 nucleotides read TGTGCCAGCAGCCAAGACCGGGACAGCTTGGAGACCCAGTACTTC. This gives the protein CASSQDRDSLETQYF.

This clonotype has ten or more counts. The chain joins TRBV11-2 to TRBJ2-3; D not resolved. Deletions cut 6 bases from V and 0 bases from J, with 4 bases between. The CDR3 extends over 12 amino acids. Per germline, CDR1 SGHAT and CDR2 FQNNGV. The CDR3 sequence: CASSDSTDTQYF. Written as DNA, the CDR3 is TGTGCCAGCAGTGATAGCACAGATACGCAGTATTTT.

This clonotype was seen many times. This sequence joins TRBV6-5 and TRBJ1-2; 8 nucleotides agree with TRBD1. V lost 7 bases, J lost 2 bases, and 9 bases stayed unmatched. Looked up from germline, CDR1 is MNHEY and CDR2 is SVGAGI. The length of the CDR3 is 15 residues. The CDR3 nucleotides read TGTGCCAGCATTCTGACAGGGGCCAAAAACTATGGCTACACCTTC. This translates into CASILTGAKNYGYTF.

This clonotype occurred many times. The chain joins TRBV19 to TRBJ2-6, with 8 bases lining up with TRBD1. From germline, CDR1 is LNHDA and CDR2 SQIVND (reference sequence). V shed 4 bases, J shed 0 bases, and the junction held 8 bases outside the gene matches. This CDR3 is built from 18 residues. CDR3 region: CASSKGQVARSGANVLTF. The CDR3 DNA reads as TGTGCCAGTAGTAAGGGACAGGTTGCCCGCTCTGGGGCCAACGTCCTGACTTTC.

Ten or more counts support this clonotype. V gene TRBV11-3 combines with J gene TRBJ2-7, with a possible D match to TRBD2 (7 bases). This CDR3 has 14 residues. Germline V gene sequence: CDR1 SGHNT, CDR2 YENEEA. The V gene lost 4 bases and the J gene lost 1 base, with 11 bases spanning the gap. CDR3 region: CASSWGGSSYEQYF. The CDR3 DNA follows: TGTGCCAGCAGCTGGGGGGGCTCGTCCTACGAGCAGTACTTC.

Note on this clonotype: A much larger clone lies a single base off, so this may be a read error. V usage is TRBV3-1 and J usage is TRBJ1-2, with no clear D. The CDR3 sequence is 12 residues long. Germline CDR1 reads LGHDT; CDR2 reads YNNKEL (reference sequence). The germline V and J ends were trimmed by 8 bases and 8 bases, with 15 bases remaining between them. The CDR3 here is CASGRELEGYTF. DNA for the CDR3: TGTGCCAGCGGGCGGGAGCTCGAGGGCTACACCTTC.

Turning to this clonotype: Being one base from a much bigger clone, this may be a read error. The rearrangement uses TRBV19 and TRBJ2-2; possibly TRBD1 or TRBD2 for D (5 bases each). Per the germline V gene, CDR1 is LNHDA and CDR2 is SQIVND (reference sequence). With 5 bases removed from V and 8 bases from J, the gap between germline ends came to 12 bases. This CDR3 is built from 13 residues. The CDR3 reads CASSRGRGGELFF. CDR3 in DNA: TGTGCCAGTAGTCGGGGCCGTGGGGGGGAGCTGTTTTTT.

Turning to this clonotype: A much larger clone lies one base from this, so it may be a read error. V is TRBV6-2 or TRBV6-3 and J is TRBJ1-2, with D unresolved. The length of the CDR3 is 17 residues. V shed 5 bases and J shed 4 bases, with 23 bases lying between them. Germline assignment: CDR1 MNHEY and CDR2 SVGEGT. CDR3: CASSVRFCIGKTYGYTF. CDR3 sequence (DNA): TGTGCCAGCAGTGTGCGCTTCTGCATCGGAAAGACCTATGGCTACACCTTC.

This clonotype was seen a handful of times. V gene TRBV9 combines with J gene TRBJ2-1; 7 nucleotides agree with TRBD1. Looked up from germline, CDR1 is SGDLS and CDR2 is YYNGEE. V lost 0 bases and J lost 4; bases outside the gene matches: 7. The CDR3 is made up of 16 amino acids. CDR3: CASSVDPGTDYNEQFF. CDR3 bases: TGTGCCAGCAGCGTAGACCCCGGGACAGATTACAATGAGCAGTTCTTC.

This clonotype was recorded only once. This may arise from a read error, as a much more abundant clone is one base away. The chain uses TRBV6-5 and TRBJ2-2; 13 bases align to TRBD2. From germline, CDR1 is MNHEY and CDR2 SVGAGI. The CDR3 is 15 residues long. DNA of the CDR3: TGTGCCGGCAGACTAGCGGGGGGAAACACCGGGGAGCTGTTTTTT. This codes for CAGRLAGGNTGELFF.

With respect to this clonotype: A much larger clonotype is one base distant, so this may be a read error. The J gene is TRBJ2-4, the V gene TRBV3-2; the table names TRBD1, a call not compared with the DNA. The J call may be mistaken, given a closer DNA end match to TRBJ2-7. TRBV3-2 is assigned pseudogene status. The CDR3 runs to 14 residues. CDR3 in amino acids: CASSHDRSTYEQYF. CDR3 nucleotides: TGTGCCAGCAGCCATGACAGGAGCACCTACGAGCAGTACTTC.

The sample holds many counts of this clonotype. The J gene is TRBJ2-2, the V gene TRBV28; weak D call: TRBD1 (6 bases). Germline CDR1 is MDHEN and CDR2 is SYDVKM. Trimming left V 6 bases short and J 4 bases short, with 15 bases between. The CDR3 length is 15 residues. The CDR3 sequence: CASSRTGSGTGELFF. The CDR3 bases are TGTGCCAGCAGCCGCACAGGGTCGGGCACCGGGGAGCTGTTTTTT.

This clonotype was detected many times. This sequence joins TRBV9 and TRBJ1-2; no clear D. Germline V CDR1 and CDR2: SGDLS, YYNGEE. Trimming pared 0 bases from V and 1 base from J, leaving 4 bases between. This CDR3 has 13 residues. In nucleotides, the CDR3 is TGTGCCAGCAGCGTAGGGGTTAACTATGGCTACACCTTC. It is translated as CASSVGVNYGYTF. The full variable domain, with the rest looked up from reference TRBV9 and TRBJ1-2, is DSGVTQTPKHLITATGQRVTLRCSPRSGDLSVYWYQQSLDQGLQFLIQYYNGEERAKGNILERFSAQQFPDLHSELNLSSLELGDSALYFCASSVGVNYGYTFGSGTRLTVV.

This clonotype came up many times. The CDR3 loop reads CASSDRGKNEAFF. The CDR3 DNA reads TGTGCCAGTAGTGACAGGGGGAAGAATGAAGCTTTCTTT. This chain uses TRBV19 with TRBJ1-1; 9 bases line up with TRBD1. CDR3 length: 13 amino acids. Germline trimming cut 5 bases from V and 7 bases from J; bases unmatched to any gene: 5. Germline values: CDR1 LNHDA, CDR2 SQIVND (reference sequence).

A word on this clonotype: This likely came from a read error, as a far larger clone is one base away. V gene TRBV6-5 combines with J gene TRBJ1-6; D uncertain. The CDR3 consists of 15 residues. Germline V gives CDR1 MNHEY, CDR2 SVGAGI. CDR3 amino acids: CASSYGDNYNSPPHF. The CDR3 DNA reads TGTGCCAGCAGTTATGGAGATAACTATAATTCACCCCCCCACTTT.

This clonotype occurred many times. The chain recombines TRBV7-9 with TRBJ1-2, with a tentative D call TRBD1 (5 bases). The CDR3 extends over 14 amino acids. Germline CDR1 SEHNR, CDR2 FQNEAQ (reference sequence). V was trimmed by 1 base and J by 4 bases, leaving 10 bases between them. CDR3 bases: TGTGCCAGCAGCTTAGGGGAGGGACCCTATGGCTACACCTTC. The encoded protein is CASSLGEGPYGYTF.

The rearrangement joins TRBV9 to TRBJ2-1; weak D call: TRBD1 (6 bases). V lost 0 bases and J lost 4, with 11 bases in between. The CDR3 covers 15 residues. Germline V gives CDR1 SGDLS, CDR2 YYNGEE. CDR3 in DNA: TGTGCCAGCAGCGTAGGAGGACAGTTATACAATGAGCAGTTCTTC. Translated: CASSVGGQLYNEQFF.

Comments on this clonotype: A much larger clone differs from this one at a single base, so this may be a read error. This chain connects TRBV6-6 to TRBJ2-6, with 8 bases identical to TRBD1. Trimming removed 5 bases from V and 2 bases from J; junction bases left unmatched: 11. The CDR3 contains 18 residues. Germline CDR1 is MNHNY and CDR2 is SVGAGI (reference sequence). CDR3 nucleotides: TGTGCCAGCAGTGATGCCGGGACAGGCTACCCTGGGGCCAACGTCCTGACTTTC. Translated: CASSDAGTGYPGANVLTF.

In regard to this clonotype: A much bigger clone sits one base away, suggesting this may be a read error. The rearrangement uses TRBV6-9 and TRBJ1-2; D not resolved. The CDR3 runs to 17 residues. CDR1 MNHGY and CDR2 SVAAGI come from the germline V gene. V lost 7 bases, J lost 4 bases, and 25 bases lay in between. The CDR3 loop reads CASNVSVPYGKTYGYTF. CDR3 nucleotides: TGTGCCAGCAATGTCTCTGTGCCTTACGGAAAGACCTATGGCTACACCTTC.

As regards this clonotype: This may arise from a read error, as a much more abundant clone is one base away. Because it lacks the conserved phenylalanine or tryptophan at the end, this CDR3 is likely a read error. The chain couples TRBV7-6 to TRBJ2-6, with D unresolved. Germline V gene lookup returns CDR1 SGHVS and CDR2 FNYEAQ. The CDR3 runs to 13 residues. V was trimmed by 1 base and J by 3 bases, leaving 1 base between them. DNA of the CDR3: TGTGCCAGCAGCTTAGGTGGGGCCAACGTCCTGACTCTC. Protein sequence: CASSLGGANVLTL.

As for this clonotype: This may come from a read error, since a much larger clone is one base off. The V gene is TRBV7-9, the J gene TRBJ1-1; TRBD1 is a possible D gene (5 bases). There are 14 residues in the CDR3. V gave up 5 bases and J gave up 7 bases, with 17 bases separating them. Germline assignment: CDR1 SEHNR and CDR2 FQNEAQ (reference sequence). CDR3 residues: CASSHGGESIEAFF. The CDR3 coding sequence is TGTGCCAGCAGCCACGGGGGAGAGAGCATTGAAGCTTTCTTT.

This clonotype was seen repeatedly, ten times or more. V and J are TRBV3-1 and TRBJ1-2; no clear D gene. V was shortened by 5 bases and J by 4 bases, with 23 bases between the two germline ends. The CDR3 spans 17 residues. Looked up from germline, CDR1 is LGHDT and CDR2 is YNNKEL (reference sequence). The DNA for the CDR3 is TGTGCCAGCAGCGTTAGTACCACCCTTCGAAAGACCTATGGCTACACCTTC. The encoded protein is CASSVSTTLRKTYGYTF.

Ten or more counts support this clonotype. The rearrangement joins TRBV19 to TRBJ1-2; 9 bases are a match to TRBD1. CDR1 and CDR2 (germline): LNHDA, SQIVND (reference sequence). V gave up 5 bases and J gave up 7 bases; unmatched junction bases: 11. This CDR3 has 15 amino acids. CDR3 sequence: CASSRQGQGSTGYTF. The CDR3 nucleotides are TGTGCCAGTAGTCGCCAGGGACAGGGTTCGACTGGCTACACCTTC. The full variable domain, its missing parts supplied by reference TRBV19 and TRBJ1-2, is DGGITQSPKYLFRKEGQNVTLSCEQNLNHDAMYWYRQDPGQGLRLIYYSQIVNDFQKGDIAEGYSVSREKKESFPLTVTSAQKNPTAFYLCASSRQGQGSTGYTFGSGTRLTVV.

This clonotype was seen repeatedly, ten times or more. V gene TRBV7-2 combines with J gene TRBJ1-1; D is unclear. V was cut by 5 bases and J by 5 bases, with 12 bases left in between. CDR3 length: 13 amino acids. The germline V gene has CDR1 SGHTA and CDR2 FQGNSA. CDR3 bases: TGTGCCAGCAGCCACCCCGTTGGGACTGAAGCTTTCTTT. Its protein is CASSHPVGTEAFF. The whole variable domain, filled in from reference TRBV7-2 and TRBJ1-1, reads GAGVSQSPSNKVTEKGKDVELRCDPISGHTALYWYRQSLGQGLEFLIYFQGNSAPDKSGLPSDRFSAERTGGSVSTLTIQRTQQEDSAVYLCASSHPVGTEAFFGQGTRLTVV.

This clonotype was counted at least ten times. This sequence joins TRBV5-1 and TRBJ2-7; D is unclear. Trimming stripped 0 bases from V and 0 bases from J, with 10 bases between. Germline values: CDR1 SGHRS, CDR2 YFSETQ. CDR3 length: 15 residues. CDR3 amino acids: CASSLGQSSSYEQYF. CDR3 nucleotide sequence: TGCGCCAGCAGCTTGGGGCAATCGAGCTCCTACGAGCAGTACTTC.